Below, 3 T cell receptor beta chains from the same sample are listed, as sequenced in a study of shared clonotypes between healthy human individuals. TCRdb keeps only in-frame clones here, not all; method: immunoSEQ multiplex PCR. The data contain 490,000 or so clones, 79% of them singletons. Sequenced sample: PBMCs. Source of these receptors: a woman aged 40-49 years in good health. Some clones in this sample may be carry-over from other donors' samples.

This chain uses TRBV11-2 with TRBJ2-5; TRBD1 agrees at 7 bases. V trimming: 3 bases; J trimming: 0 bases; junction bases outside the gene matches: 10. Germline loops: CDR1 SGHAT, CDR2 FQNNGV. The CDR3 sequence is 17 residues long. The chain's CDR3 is CASSLTGSGWNQETQYF. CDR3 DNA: TGTGCCAGCAGCTTGACAGGGTCGGGTTGGAACCAAGAGACCCAGTACTTC.

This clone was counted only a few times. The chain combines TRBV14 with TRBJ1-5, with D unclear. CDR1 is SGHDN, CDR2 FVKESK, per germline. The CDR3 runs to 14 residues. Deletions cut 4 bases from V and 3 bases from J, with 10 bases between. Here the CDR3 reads CASSPRGNNQPQHF. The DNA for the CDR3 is TGTGCCAGCAGCCCGCGGGGTAACAATCAGCCCCAGCATTTT.

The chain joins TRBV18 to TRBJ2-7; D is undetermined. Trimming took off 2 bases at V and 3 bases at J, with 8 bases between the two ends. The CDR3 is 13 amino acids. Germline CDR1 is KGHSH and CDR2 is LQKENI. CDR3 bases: TGTGCCAGCTCACCAACGGAAGGCTACGAGCAGTACTTC. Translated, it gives CASSPTEGYEQYF.